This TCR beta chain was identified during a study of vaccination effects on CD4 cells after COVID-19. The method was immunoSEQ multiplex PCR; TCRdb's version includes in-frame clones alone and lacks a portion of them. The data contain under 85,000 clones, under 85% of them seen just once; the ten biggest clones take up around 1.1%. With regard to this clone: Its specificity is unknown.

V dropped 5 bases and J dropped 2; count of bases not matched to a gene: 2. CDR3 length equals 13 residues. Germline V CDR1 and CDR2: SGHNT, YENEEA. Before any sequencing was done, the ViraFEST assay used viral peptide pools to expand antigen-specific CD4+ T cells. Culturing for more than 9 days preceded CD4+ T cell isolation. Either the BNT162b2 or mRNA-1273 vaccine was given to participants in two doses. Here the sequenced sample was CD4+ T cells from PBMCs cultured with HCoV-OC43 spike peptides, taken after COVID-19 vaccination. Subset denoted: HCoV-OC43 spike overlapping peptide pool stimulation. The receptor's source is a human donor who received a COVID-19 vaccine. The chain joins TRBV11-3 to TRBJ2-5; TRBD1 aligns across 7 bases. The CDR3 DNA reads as TGTGCCAGCAGCCGGGACAGTCAAGAGACCCAGTACTTC. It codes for CASSRDSQETQYF.